This T cell receptor (beta chain) originates from a study of blood T cell repertoires in COVID-19 (dated by TCRdb to the early 2020s). At the level of the whole study: The collaborator samples originated in the United States, Italy and Spain and spanned the acute and convalescent phases of COVID-19. The repertoires were released in a freely available public database meant as a resource for research on the immune response to SARS-CoV-2. Nearly every sample came with metadata listing a de-identified subject ID, COVID-19 status, age in years and sex. The prospective study material was composed of cDNA or gDNA derived from T cells, B-cell-depleted T cells, or PBMCs. Samples came from the ongoing ImmuneRACE study (first 160 participants) plus 1,254 subjects from 6 global collaborators. Deeply sampled blood TCRbeta repertoires from subjects exposed to, actively infected with, or recovered from COVID-19 were included in the dataset. Where HLA class I and class II types were available, the types were taken from metadata supplied by the sample provider, not from assay-based typing. On the study overall, not on this receptor specifically: The quantity of clinical and demographic metadata differed by source and by participant and was supplied without curation.

TCRbeta CDR3 regions were amplified from genomic DNA by means of the immunoSEQ Assay, a bias-controlled multiplex PCR. The published analysis was carried out like this. The number of nucleated cells in each sample was estimated by amplification of reference gene primers within the assay. Sequence reads were collapsed and filtered to measure the absolute abundance of every unique TCRbeta CDR3 rearrangement. For each sample, productive Simpson clonality was calculated as the square root of Simpson's diversity index across productive rearrangements. TCRdb carries this immuneACCESS record with in-frame sequences only. Its versions omit some clonotypes, under half of them owing to an unresolved V gene in the studies checked, with the rest unexplained. The V and J calls and clone size are taken from that table; D and trimming were inferred from the DNA. For this sample the table gives around 120,000 clones, of which under 80% were detected only once. Of the sample, about 2.5% is held by the ten largest clones.

Each collaborating institution followed its own protocols to collect whole blood in K2EDTA tubes. Collaborator samples were shipped for TCRbeta analysis as frozen whole blood, isolated PBMCs, or DNA extracted from either sample type. The CDR3 holds 13 amino acids from the cysteine to the phenylalanine. The read is trimmed to its CDR3 DNA, 39 bases read in frame from base 1. From a lookup of the germline V gene, CDR1 and CDR2 are SGHDT and YYEEEE. V lost 4 bases and J lost 10 bases; the stretch between them is 12 bases long. In this sample, this clone turned up a few times. The target of this receptor is not known. No much larger clonotype is one base removed from it; base qualities were not supplied.

The TCR sequence derives from a man aged 50-60 years with acute or convalescent COVID-19. The chain is assembled from TRBV5-6 and TRBJ1-6, with a tentative D gene TRBD1 over 5 matching bases. The sequencing sample was made of peripheral blood. The nucleotide sequence is TGTGCCAGCAGCCGTGGGGGAGGGTCACCCCTCCACTTT. Its product reads: CASSRGGGSPLHF. The entire variable domain, with the stretches around the CDR3 drawn from the reference TRBV5-6 and TRBJ1-6 proteins, is DAGVTQSPTHLIKTRGQQVTLRCSPKSGHDTVSWYQQALGQGPQFIFQYYEEEERQRGNFPDRFSGHQFPNYSSELNVNALLLGDSALYLCASSRGGGSPLHFGNGTRLTVT.